This T cell receptor beta chain was sequenced in a study of shared clonotypes between healthy human individuals. Investigators spread the genomic DNA of each subset evenly over several immunoSEQ plates. Profiled with immunoSEQ multiplex PCR; TCRdb holds only in-frame clones, not every one. Of around 99,000 clones in the sample, almost 70% were seen once. A note on this clone: Additional DNA sequences in this sample encode the identical CDR3.

The CDR3 sequence is 15 residues long. Between the trimmed V and J ends, which lost 1 base and 1 base, there was a span of 8 bases. CDR1 is LGHNA, CDR2 YNFKEQ, per germline. Specimen: memory CD8+ T cells sorted from blood. Noted subset: CD45RO+ cells pooled with CCR7-negative TemRA cells. This TCR came from a man younger than 40 in good health. The chain links TRBV4-2 to TRBJ2-1; the D gene is possibly TRBD2 (6 bases). The CDR3 nucleotides are TGTGCCAGCAGCCAAGCGGGGGAGTCCTACAATGAGCAGTTCTTC. Translating gives CASSQAGESYNEQFF.